One sample yielded the 2 T cell receptor beta chains listed below, sequenced in a study of control samples from healthy donors and cancer patients. Clones were read by immunoSEQ multiplex PCR, and TCRdb kept only the in-frame ones, dropping some. The data hold about 120,000 clones, with 80% to 90% observed a single time. The sequenced sample consisted of blood. These receptors all stem from a man aged 30 to 39 in good health.

This clone is a singleton in its sample. The chain recombines TRBV5-5 with TRBJ1-1, with D possibly being TRBD1 (5 bases). V shed 5 bases and J shed 5 bases, with 10 bases lying between them. The CDR3 runs to 12 residues. Per the germline V gene, CDR1 is SGHKS and CDR2 is YYEKEE (reference sequence). This chain's CDR3 is CASSSTGTEAFF. The CDR3 DNA reads as TGTGCCAGCAGTTCTACAGGAACTGAAGCTTTCTTT. The full variable domain, in which reference TRBV5-5 and TRBJ1-1 provide the parts outside the CDR3, is DAGVTQSPTHLIKTRGQQVTLRCSPISGHKSVSWYQQVLGQGPQFIFQYYEKEERGRGNFPDRFSARQFPNYSSELNVNALLLGDSALYLCASSSTGTEAFFGQGTRLTVV.

This clone was detected only once. Relative to the germline gene, one junction end is altered; a read error may explain this. V usage is TRBV5-1 and J usage is TRBJ2-4; 7 nucleotides line up with TRBD1. The length of the CDR3 is 15 residues. In germline, CDR1 is SGHRS, CDR2 YFSETQ. CDR3 DNA: TGCGTCAGCAGGGCTACAGGGGCCCGAGGGGACATTCAGTACTTC. Translation: CVSRATGARGDIQYF.